The 17 T cell receptor beta chains below were found in one sample sequenced in a study of identical twins. MiXCR was run by TCRdb on the 5' RACE reads, yielding one entry per CDR3 protein. The sample lists 350,000 to 450,000 distinct CDR3 sequences; less than 20% were seen once. The sample consisted of naive T cells sorted from blood. These receptors all come from a middle-aged man in good health.

This clonotype has at least ten counts. The V and J genes are TRBV10-3 and TRBJ2-7; TRBD2 agrees at 8 bases. This CDR3 spans 18 amino acids. J lost 3 bases, V lost 0 bases, and 13 bases had no gene match. Germline lookup yields CDR1 ENHRY and CDR2 SYGVKD. CDR3 loop: CAISESFKVQRGFYEQYF. CDR3 DNA: TGTGCCATCAGTGAGTCATTTAAGGTCCAGCGGGGGTTCTACGAGCAGTACTTC.

This clonotype was seen at least ten times. This chain joins TRBV12-3 or TRBV12-4 and TRBJ2-7, with D maybe TRBD1 (6 bases). Trimming removed 3 bases at V and 0 bases at J, with 12 bases between. The CDR3 is 15 residues long. CDR3 DNA: TGTGCCAGCAGTTTCACAGGGCAGCGCTCCTACGAGCAGTACTTC. Translated, it gives CASSFTGQRSYEQYF.

This clonotype has ten or more counts. The chain has TRBV6-1 and TRBJ2-7; D not resolved. This CDR3 contains 13 residues. Germline V gene data show CDR1 as MNHNS and CDR2 as SASEGT. Trimming took off 1 base at V and 10 bases at J, with 14 bases between the two ends. CDR3 protein: CASSEVLGAIQYF. The CDR3 DNA sequence: TGTGCCAGCAGTGAAGTCTTGGGCGCAATCCAGTACTTC.

This clonotype has more than one count but fewer than ten. The chain joins TRBV7-9 to TRBJ2-1, with 7 nucleotides matching TRBD2. Losses at the gene ends were 0 bases for V and 10 bases for J; bases not matched to a gene: 12. Germline assignment: CDR1 SEHNR and CDR2 FQNEAQ (reference sequence). The CDR3 runs to 16 residues. As DNA, the CDR3 is TGTGCCAGCAGCTTAGCGGCCGGGACTACAACGTTGGAGCAGTTCTTC. It yields the protein CASSLAAGTTTLEQFF.

In this sample, this clonotype turned up many times. This chain joins TRBV27 and TRBJ2-7; 7 bases match TRBD1. The CDR3 is 14 residues long. Germline CDR1 is MNHEY and CDR2 is SMNVEV (reference sequence). The ends lost 2 bases at V and 2 bases at J; junction bases unmatched: 3. CDR3 amino acids: CASSLRQGPYEQYF. The CDR3, as DNA: TGTGCCAGCAGTTTAAGACAGGGCCCCTACGAGCAGTACTTC.

This clonotype was found many times. The CDR3 DNA sequence: TGTGCCAGCAGTTTTTCGGGGGGAGCCGGCTACGAGCAGTACTTC. It specifies CASSFSGGAGYEQYF. The chain employs TRBV28 and TRBJ2-7; 7 positions match TRBD2. The V gene's germline CDR1 is MDHEN and CDR2 SYDVKM. Unmatched junction bases numbered 8, after V lost 3 bases and J lost 3 bases. The CDR3 spans 15 residues. Using reference TRBV28 and TRBJ2-7 for the parts outside the CDR3, the full variable domain is DVKVTQSSRYLVKRTGEKVFLECVQDMDHENMFWYRQDPGLGLRLIYFSYDVKMKEKGDIPEGYSVSREKKERFSLILESASTNQTSMYLCASSFSGGAGYEQYFGPGTRLTVT.

CDR3 protein: CASSFPDRREKLFF. As DNA, the CDR3 is TGTGCCAGCAGCTTCCCGGACAGGCGTGAAAAACTGTTTTTT. V and J are TRBV7-9 and TRBJ1-4, with TRBD1 matching 7 bases. The germline V gene encodes CDR1 SEHNR and CDR2 FQNEAQ (reference sequence). V shed 3 bases, J shed 7 bases, and the junction held 5 bases outside the gene matches. The CDR3 loop spans 14 amino acids.

The rearrangement joins TRBV28 to TRBJ1-1; possible D gene TRBD1, 6 bases. V was trimmed by 1 base and J by 1 base, leaving 16 bases between them. Germline V CDR1 and CDR2: MDHEN, SYDVKM. This CDR3 has 17 residues. This chain's CDR3 is CASSLFPQGKPNTEAFF. The CDR3 nucleotides are TGTGCCAGCAGTTTATTCCCACAGGGAAAACCGAACACTGAAGCTTTCTTT.

This clonotype was picked up a small number of times. V and J are TRBV5-1 and TRBJ2-3; perhaps TRBD1 as D (6 bases). V lost 0 bases and J lost 5, with 13 bases in between. From germline, CDR1 is SGHRS and CDR2 YFSETQ. The CDR3 extends over 15 amino acids. CDR3 coding DNA: TGCGCCAGCAGCTTGGATGGGGGCGGCGGAGATACGCAGTATTTT. This sequence encodes CASSLDGGGGDTQYF.

This chain uses TRBV10-3 with TRBJ2-5, with TRBD1 matching 11 bases. V lost 6 bases and J lost 5; bases outside the gene matches: 14. Germline CDR1 and CDR2: ENHRY and SYGVKD. The CDR3 extends over 17 amino acids. The CDR3 DNA follows: TGTGCCATCAGCGGGGACAGGGGGACCGACAACGCGGAGACCCAGTACTTC. This translates into CAISGDRGTDNAETQYF.

J is TRBJ1-2 and V is TRBV29-1; weak D call: TRBD1 (6 bases). The CDR3 extends over 13 amino acids. Germline CDR1 SQVTM, CDR2 ANQGSEA. Trimming cost V 7 bases and J 2 bases, with 14 bases left between them. CDR3 loop: CSAVGQENYGYTF. For the CDR3, the DNA is TGCAGCGCCGTGGGACAAGAAAACTATGGCTACACCTTC.

This clonotype has a count of ten or more. The chain uses TRBV29-1 and TRBJ1-4; D gene unclear. The CDR3 consists of 13 residues. Trimming shortened V by 6 bases and J by 3 bases, and 11 bases separated the two germline ends. The germline CDR1 and CDR2 sequences are SQVTM and ANQGSEA. CDR3 in DNA: TGCAGCGTAGCCCGGGCCCCTAATGAAAAACTGTTTTTT. The encoded protein is CSVARAPNEKLFF.

The J gene is TRBJ2-3, the V gene TRBV29-1; TRBD2 matches at 11 bases. The CDR3 runs 13 residues. Unmatched junction bases numbered 3, after V lost 8 bases and J lost 2 bases. CDR1 is SQVTM and CDR2 is ANQGSEA in the germline V gene. This chain's CDR3 is CSLSGRVTDTQYF. DNA of the CDR3: TGCAGCCTTAGCGGGAGGGTCACAGATACGCAGTATTTT.

This clonotype was counted at least ten times. J is TRBJ1-2 and V is TRBV12-3 or TRBV12-4; 7 bases line up with TRBD1. The junction had 3 bases not matched to a gene; V was cut back by 0 bases and J by 11 bases. This CDR3 comprises 12 residues. CDR3 loop: CASSLAGGQYTF. Written as DNA, the CDR3 is TGTGCCAGCAGTTTAGCGGGGGGACAGTACACCTTC.

The rearrangement uses TRBV7-9 and TRBJ2-1; unclear D gene. Trimming took 1 base from V and 7 from J, leaving 8 bases between them. The CDR3 consists of 13 residues. Per the germline V gene, CDR1 is SEHNR and CDR2 is FQNEAQ (reference sequence). The CDR3 DNA reads as TGTGCCAGCAGCTTAGATCCGCTAAATGAGCAGTTCTTC. It specifies CASSLDPLNEQFF.

This clonotype was observed a handful of times. V and J are TRBV5-6 and TRBJ1-2, with D unresolved. Trimming cost V 3 bases and J 0 bases, with 9 bases left between them. Germline CDR1 is SGHDT and CDR2 is YYEEEE. The CDR3 is made up of 14 amino acids. The CDR3: CASSYISTNYGYTF. The CDR3 nucleotides are TGTGCCAGCAGCTACATAAGTACTAACTATGGCTACACCTTC.

CDR3 nucleotides: TGCGCCAGCATCTCCGGGACGTATGGCTACACCTTC. This encodes CASISGTYGYTF. This sequence joins TRBV10-1 and TRBJ1-2; D might be TRBD1 (5 bases). The length of the CDR3 is 12 residues. V dropped 7 bases and J dropped 5 bases, with 11 bases sitting between them. CDR1 WNHNN and CDR2 SYGVQD come from the germline V gene (reference sequence).